This T cell receptor (beta chain) is from a study of molecular identifiers for immune sequencing clone quantification. In the sort, naive CD8 T cells were defined as CD8+CD4-CCR7+CD45RA+. V lost 1 base, J lost 3 bases, and 13 bases lay in between. CDR1 and CDR2 from the germline V gene are MGHRA and YSYEKL. This CDR3 comprises 15 residues. TCRdb passed the PCR reads through MiXCR, listing each CDR3 protein once. The table has 460,000 or so distinct CDR3 sequences, 20% to 25% seen once; the top ten hold about 0.78%. The sample taken for sequencing was naive CD8+ T cells from blood, with Jurkat cell RNA spiked in. Specified subset: FACS-sorted CD8+CD4-CCR7+CD45RA+ naive T cells. The sequence derives from a human donor in good health. Some libraries in this study had Jurkat cell RNA spiked in. The chain combines TRBV4-1 with TRBJ2-7; D gene ambiguous. The CDR3 sequence: CASSQVPPGGYEQYF. The CDR3 DNA reads as TGCGCCAGCAGCCAAGTTCCTCCTGGCGGCTACGAGCAGTACTTC.